This TCR beta chain comes out of a study of T cells in Graves' hyperthyroidism and ophthalmopathy. Turning to the study itself: At the time of initial diagnosis and before any treatment, peripheral blood was collected. Study-wide findings and caveats: Most expanded thyroid clonotypes above 0.001 recurred in blood.

Uncontrolled infection, other autoimmune disease, pregnancy or lactation barred patients from enrollment. Thyroid ultrasound, orbital computed tomography, clinical symptoms, and serum thyroxine and TRAb underpinned diagnoses. Germline CDR1 KGHSH, CDR2 LQKENI. There are 15 residues in the CDR3. The V end was cut by 3 bases, the J end by 1 base, with 13 bases between. The sample holds many counts of this clonotype. Its antigen is not identified. The CDR3 regions of TCR beta were amplified from RNA transcripts. The TCR CDR3 first-round RT-PCR relied on the HTBI primer set. TCRdb itself ran the multiplex PCR reads through MiXCR, one entry per CDR3 protein. The table has roughly 380,000 distinct CDR3 sequences, approximately 14% seen once.

This TCR derives from a woman aged 55-70 years with Graves' hyperthyroidism. The sequenced material came from blood. The chain carries TRBV18 and TRBJ2-7, with D possibly TRBD1 on 6 matching bases. CDR3 protein: CASSPQGTGSYEQYF. The CDR3 DNA is TGTGCCAGCTCACCCCAGGGGACGGGATCCTACGAGCAGTACTTC.